Detailed here is one TCR beta chain. The sample originates from a study of blood T cell repertoires in COVID-19. Overall study: Acute and convalescent COVID-19 specimens originated in the United States, Italy and Spain.

Those enrolled, adults aged 18 to 89 years, came from around 24 US areas. Self-reported history from a screening survey and questionnaire set each donor's cohort. The assay was immunoSEQ multiplex PCR, and TCRdb's table has in-frame clones only and misses some. This table has about 150,000 clones, around 84% appearing once. The specimen sequenced was PBMCs or T cells enriched from blood (not recorded which). The clonotype originates from a man aged 50 to 59 who had recovered from COVID-19.

The CDR3 DNA follows: TGTGCCAGCAGCAATGGAGGGGCCTACATGAACACTGAAGCTTTCTTT. Its protein product is CASSNGGAYMNTEAFF. The chain links TRBV2 to TRBJ1-1; tentatively, D is TRBD1 (5 bases). CDR1 SNHLY and CDR2 FYNNEI come from the germline V gene. V shed 6 bases and J shed 0 bases, with 17 bases lying between them. This CDR3 contains 16 residues.